The 26 T cell receptor beta chains in this list originate from one sample, sequenced in a study of blood T cell repertoires in COVID-19. The repertoire was sequenced with immunoSEQ multiplex PCR; TCRdb's copy has only in-frame clones and lacks some. The sample lists 170,000 or so clones, around 84% occurring once. Sequencing was carried out using peripheral blood. The receptors were gathered from a man aged 55-75 years with COVID-19, enrolled during active disease.

The chain combines TRBV5-1 with TRBJ1-1, with 8 positions matching TRBD1. The germline CDR1 and CDR2 sequences are SGHRS and YFSETQ. V shed 4 bases, J shed 2 bases, and the junction held 4 bases outside the gene matches. This CDR3 has 14 residues. CDR3 region: CASSVDRVNTEAFF. The CDR3 DNA is TGCGCCAGCAGCGTGGACAGGGTTAACACTGAAGCTTTCTTT.

In DNA, the CDR3 is TGTGCCAGCCGGGACAGAGTTAGAGCTGAAGCTTTCTTT. The encoded protein is CASRDRVRAEAFF. The chain joins TRBV19 to TRBJ1-1, with 7 bases identical to TRBD1. Germline V gene lookup returns CDR1 LNHDA and CDR2 SQIVND (reference sequence). J gave up 6 bases and V 9 bases, and 10 bases lay outside the gene matches. This CDR3 comprises 13 residues.

The rearrangement joins TRBV28 to TRBJ1-5; D is unclear. V lost 6 bases to trimming and J lost 5 bases, with 11 bases between them. CDR3 size: 13 residues. Germline V gene data show CDR1 as MDHEN and CDR2 as SYDVKM. The CDR3 is CASRLPGDQPQHF. In nucleotides, the CDR3 is TGTGCCAGCAGACTACCCGGGGATCAGCCCCAGCATTTT.

Remarks on this clone: The same CDR3 arises from other DNA sequences in this sample as well. The chain recombines TRBV3-1 (or the pseudogene TRBV3-2) with TRBJ1-1; D is unresolved. Germline V gene data show CDR1 as LGHDT and CDR2 as YNNKEL (reference sequence). The CDR3 runs to 14 residues. The V end was cut by 1 base, the J end by 1 base, with 7 bases between. The chain's CDR3 is CASSQVSGNTEAFF. The CDR3 nucleotides are TGTGCCAGCAGCCAAGTTTCGGGGAACACTGAAGCTTTCTTT.

This chain connects TRBV11-3 to TRBJ2-1; D call uncertain. From germline, CDR1 is SGHNT and CDR2 YENEEA. V lost 0 bases and J 5 bases, leaving 11 bases between the germline ends. This CDR3 has 15 residues. CDR3 amino acids: CASSLEVAVNNEQFF. The CDR3 DNA reads as TGTGCCAGCAGCTTAGAGGTGGCGGTAAACAATGAGCAGTTCTTC.

Of note for this clone: The sample carries other DNA sequences with the same CDR3. The chain couples TRBV4-1 to TRBJ1-1; tentative D call: TRBD1 (6 bases). Looked up from germline, CDR1 is MGHRA and CDR2 is YSYEKL. V lost 0 bases and J 3 bases, leaving 11 bases between the germline ends. CDR3 length: 15 residues. The CDR3 protein is CASSQDLQGYTEAFF. The CDR3 DNA follows: TGCGCCAGCAGCCAAGACCTACAGGGATACACTGAAGCTTTCTTT.

This clone was recorded a few times. The CDR3 region is CASSYSGRGLYEQYF. The CDR3 nucleotides are TGCGCCAGCAGCTATTCCGGCAGGGGGCTATACGAGCAGTACTTC. This chain connects TRBV5-1 to TRBJ2-7; 8 bases fit TRBD1. The CDR3 sequence is 15 residues long. Per germline, CDR1 SGHRS and CDR2 YFSETQ. J was trimmed by 4 bases and V by 3 bases; bases with no gene match: 9.

The V and J genes are TRBV19 and TRBJ1-1; a weak D match, TRBD1 (5 bases). The CDR3 length is 17 residues. Looked up from germline, CDR1 is LNHDA and CDR2 is SQIVND (reference sequence). Trimming took off 1 base at V and 4 bases at J, with 19 bases between the two ends. CDR3 bases: TGTGCCAGTAGTATAGTCGGTGTTGGCAGGGTGGTCACTGAAGCTTTCTTT. This encodes CASSIVGVGRVVTEAFF.

In its sample, this clone was seen many times. V is TRBV7-9 and J is TRBJ1-1; TRBD1 aligns across 7 bases. The CDR3 covers 12 residues. From germline, CDR1 is SEHNR and CDR2 FQNEAQ (reference sequence). V gave up 6 bases and J gave up 7 bases; unmatched junction bases: 5. The DNA for the CDR3 is TGTGCCAGCAGGGGACGGGACAGTGAAGCTTTCTTT. Translation: CASRGRDSEAFF.

A remark on this clone: Other DNA sequences in this specimen translate into the identical CDR3. The CDR3 DNA follows: TGTGCCAGCAGCTCACAGGGCTACGAGCAGTACTTC. Encoded protein: CASSSQGYEQYF. The chain links TRBV7-2 to TRBJ2-7, with TRBD1 as a possible D gene (6 bases). Trimming removed 4 bases at V and 3 bases at J, with 7 bases between. The CDR3 has 12 amino acids. In germline, CDR1 is SGHTA, CDR2 FQGNSA.

V and J are TRBV4-3 and TRBJ2-7; TRBD2 matches at 7 bases. This CDR3 is 15 amino acids long. Germline assignment: CDR1 LGHNA and CDR2 YSLEER. The ends lost 1 base at V and 2 bases at J; junction bases unmatched: 5. The CDR3 nucleotides are TGCGCCAGCAGCCAAGGAAGGCGGGAGACCTACGAGCAGTACTTC. It encodes CASSQGRRETYEQYF.

This clone was found once. The rearrangement links TRBV5-4 to TRBJ2-1, with 9 bases aligning to TRBD2. The CDR3 consists of 16 residues. With 4 bases clipped from V and 5 bases from J, the junction kept 10 bases outside the gene matches. CDR1 and CDR2 from the germline V gene are SGHNT and YYREEE (reference sequence). The CDR3 loop reads CASSMAGTSINNEQFF. The CDR3 region has the DNA TGTGCCAGCAGCATGGCCGGGACTAGCATTAACAATGAGCAGTTCTTC.

J is TRBJ1-2 and V is TRBV14; 7 bases fit TRBD1. V lost 0 bases, J lost 5 bases, and 6 bases stayed unmatched. The CDR3 runs to 15 residues. Germline V gene data show CDR1 as SGHDN and CDR2 as FVKESK. CDR3 nucleotide sequence: TGTGCCAGCAGCCAAGAGGACAGGCCTTTATATGGCTACACCTTC. Encoded protein: CASSQEDRPLYGYTF.

V usage is TRBV12-3 or TRBV12-4 and J usage is TRBJ2-3, with a tentative D call TRBD2 (5 bases). The CDR3 runs to 12 residues. V lost 6 bases, J lost 9 bases, and 13 bases lay in between. The CDR3: CASRKPGITQYF. The CDR3 region has the DNA TGTGCCAGCAGGAAACCGGGGATAACGCAGTATTTT.

The V and J genes are TRBV3-1 (or the pseudogene TRBV3-2) and TRBJ2-5; 9 bases align to TRBD2. V lost 0 bases to trimming and J lost 5 bases; unmatched junction nucleotides: 10. Germline CDR1 and CDR2: LGHDT and YNNKEL (reference sequence). This CDR3 contains 17 residues. The CDR3 region has the DNA TGTGCCAGCAGCCAAGATATAAATAGCGGGAGAAGGGAGACCCAGTACTTC. Translation gives CASSQDINSGRRETQYF.

The gene calls are TRBV7-9 and TRBJ2-5; 10 nucleotides align to TRBD2. CDR1 and CDR2 (germline): SEHNR, FQNEAQ (reference sequence). CDR3 length equals 17 residues. Unmatched junction bases numbered 15, after V lost 6 bases and J lost 5 bases. CDR3: CASSPGIAGGPSETQYF. CDR3 sequence (DNA): TGTGCCAGCAGTCCGGGGATAGCGGGGGGCCCCAGTGAGACCCAGTACTTC.

This clone was recorded a few times. The chain carries TRBV7-3 and TRBJ2-2; no definite D call. Trimming removed 6 bases from V and 6 bases from J, with 8 bases in between. The CDR3 has 12 residues. The germline CDR1 and CDR2 sequences are SGHTA and FQGTGA. The CDR3: CASSLSAGELFF. CDR3 nucleotides: TGTGCCAGCAGTCTGAGCGCCGGGGAGCTGTTTTTT.

This CDR3 reads CASSPISDWDSSEQYF. CDR3 bases: TGTGCCAGCTCACCTATTTCGGACTGGGATTCATCCGAGCAGTACTTC. V and J are TRBV18 and TRBJ2-7, with D possibly TRBD2 on 5 matching bases. Trimming removed 3 bases at V and 6 bases at J, with 21 bases between. The CDR3 length is 16 residues. CDR1 is KGHSH, CDR2 LQKENI, per germline.

CDR3 region: CASSHLDTYNEQFF. CDR3 nucleotides: TGCGCCAGCAGCCACCTTGACACTTACAATGAGCAGTTCTTC. The rearrangement joins TRBV4-1 to TRBJ2-1, with D uncertain. The CDR3 totals 14 residues. Germline CDR1 reads MGHRA; CDR2 reads YSYEKL. Deletions cut 3 bases from V and 4 bases from J, with 10 bases between.

This chain links TRBV5-4 with TRBJ2-3; 11 nucleotides line up with TRBD2. Trimming removed 7 bases from V and 4 bases from J; junction bases left unmatched: 11. CDR1 SGHNT and CDR2 YYREEE come from the germline V gene (reference sequence). CDR3 length: 16 amino acids. The CDR3 nucleotides read TGTGCCAGCCGACTACTGGGACTAGCGGAGTCAGATACGCAGTATTTT. It codes for CASRLLGLAESDTQYF.

The chain is built from TRBV7-9 and TRBJ2-2, with 7 bases fitting TRBD2. This CDR3 region has 14 residues. Germline trimming cut 4 bases from V and 8 bases from J; bases unmatched to any gene: 7. Per the germline V gene, CDR1 is SEHNR and CDR2 is FQNEAQ (reference sequence). CDR3 DNA: TGTGCCAGCAGCTCAGCGGGGCTGGAGGGGGAGCTGTTTTTT. Its protein is CASSSAGLEGELFF.

This clone showed up just a few times. Additional DNA sequences in this sample encode the identical CDR3. CDR3 sequence: CASSPTSGSYNEQFF. DNA of the CDR3: TGTGCCAGCAGCCCGACTAGCGGCTCCTACAATGAGCAGTTCTTC. The J gene is TRBJ2-1, the V gene TRBV7-2, with TRBD2 identical over 9 bases. The CDR3 sequence is 15 residues long. V was pared by 5 bases and J by 0 bases, with 2 bases of the junction left unmatched. Germline V gives CDR1 SGHTA, CDR2 FQGNSA. The full variable domain, completed using reference TRBV7-2 and TRBJ2-1, is GAGVSQSPSNKVTEKGKDVELRCDPISGHTALYWYRQSLGQGLEFLIYFQGNSAPDKSGLPSDRFSAERTGGSVSTLTIQRTQQEDSAVYLCASSPTSGSYNEQFFGPGTRLTVL.

The gene calls are TRBV9 and TRBJ2-3; 7 bases align to TRBD2. The CDR3 runs to 14 residues. V lost 2 bases and J lost 0; bases outside the gene matches: 0. From germline, CDR1 is SGDLS and CDR2 YYNGEE. CDR3 protein: CASSVSGSTDTQYF. CDR3 DNA sequence: TGTGCCAGCAGCGTTAGCGGGAGCACAGATACGCAGTATTTT.

DNA of the CDR3: TGTGCCAGCACCATGACAGGCCCTAACTATGGCTACACCTTC. Protein: CASTMTGPNYGYTF. This rearrangement joins TRBV7-2 to TRBJ1-2, with D tentatively TRBD1 (6 bases). The CDR3 is 14 residues long. Trimming removed 7 bases at V and 0 bases at J, with 12 bases between. Germline values: CDR1 SGHTA, CDR2 FQGNSA. Drawing the rest from reference TRBV7-2 and TRBJ1-2, the complete variable domain is GAGVSQSPSNKVTEKGKDVELRCDPISGHTALYWYRQSLGQGLEFLIYFQGNSAPDKSGLPSDRFSAERTGGSVSTLTIQRTQQEDSAVYLCASTMTGPNYGYTFGSGTRLTVV.

The chain links TRBV12-5 to TRBJ2-2; 8 nucleotides line up with TRBD2. Germline V gene sequence: CDR1 LGHNT, CDR2 FRNRAP. Germline trimming cut 1 base from V and 3 bases from J; bases unmatched to any gene: 1. The CDR3 loop spans 15 amino acids. The CDR3, as DNA: TGTGCTAGTGGTTTGGGAGCGGGAGACACCGGGGAGCTGTTTTTT. It is translated as CASGLGAGDTGELFF.

V usage is TRBV6-5 and J usage is TRBJ2-1; the match to TRBD1 covers 8 bases. The CDR3 runs to 14 residues. The V gene end was trimmed by 4 bases and the J gene end by 7 bases; junction bases not matched to a gene: 6. Germline CDR1 MNHEY, CDR2 SVGAGI. The CDR3 spells CASSFGQGGNEQFF. The CDR3 DNA is TGTGCCAGCAGTTTTGGACAGGGTGGGAATGAGCAGTTCTTC.